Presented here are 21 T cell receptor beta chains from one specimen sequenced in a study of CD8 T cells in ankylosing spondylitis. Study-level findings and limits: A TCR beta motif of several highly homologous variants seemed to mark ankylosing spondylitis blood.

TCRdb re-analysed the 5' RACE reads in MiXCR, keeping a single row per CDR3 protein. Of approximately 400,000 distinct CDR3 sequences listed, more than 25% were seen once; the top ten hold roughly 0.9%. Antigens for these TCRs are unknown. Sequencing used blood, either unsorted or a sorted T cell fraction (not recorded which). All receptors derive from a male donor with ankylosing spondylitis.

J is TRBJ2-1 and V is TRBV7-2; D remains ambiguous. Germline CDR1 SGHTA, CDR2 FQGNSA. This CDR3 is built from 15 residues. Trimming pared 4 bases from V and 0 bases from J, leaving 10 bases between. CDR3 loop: CASSYGGDSYNEQFF. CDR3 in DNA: TGTGCCAGCAGCTACGGTGGTGACTCCTACAATGAGCAGTTCTTC.

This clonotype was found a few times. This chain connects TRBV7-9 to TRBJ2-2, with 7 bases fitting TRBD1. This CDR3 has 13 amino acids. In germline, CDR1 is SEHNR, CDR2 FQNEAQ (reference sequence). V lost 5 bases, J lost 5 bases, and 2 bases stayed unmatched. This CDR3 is CASSKQGTGELFF. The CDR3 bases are TGTGCCAGCAGCAAACAGGGGACCGGGGAGCTGTTTTTT.

The CDR3 here is CSARNKYGSSGDGYTF. CDR3 bases: TGCAGTGCTAGAAACAAATATGGGTCTTCAGGGGATGGCTACACCTTC. The V call is TRBV20-1, the J call TRBJ1-2, with D possibly matching TRBD1 (6 bases). The CDR3 is 16 residues long. The V end was cut by 2 bases, the J end by 6 bases, with 22 bases between. CDR1 and CDR2 (germline): DFQATT, SNEGSKA (reference sequence).

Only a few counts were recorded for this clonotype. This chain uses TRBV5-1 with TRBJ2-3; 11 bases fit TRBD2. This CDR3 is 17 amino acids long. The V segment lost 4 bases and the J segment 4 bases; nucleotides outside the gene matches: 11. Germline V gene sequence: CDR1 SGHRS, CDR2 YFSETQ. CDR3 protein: CASSPSLAGAVPDTQYF. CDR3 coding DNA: TGCGCCAGCAGCCCGTCACTAGCGGGGGCCGTCCCAGATACGCAGTATTTT.

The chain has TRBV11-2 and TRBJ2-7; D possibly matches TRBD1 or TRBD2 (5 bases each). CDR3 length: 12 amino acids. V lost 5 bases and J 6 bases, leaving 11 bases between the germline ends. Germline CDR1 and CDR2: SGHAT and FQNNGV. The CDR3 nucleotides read TGTGCCAGCAGCCCGGGACGGGGCGAGCAGTACTTC. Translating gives CASSPGRGEQYF.

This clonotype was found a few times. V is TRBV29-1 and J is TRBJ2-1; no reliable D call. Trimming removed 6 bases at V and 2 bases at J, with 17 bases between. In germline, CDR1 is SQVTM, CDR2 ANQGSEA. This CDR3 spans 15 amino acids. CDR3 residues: CSVQESSFAYNEQFF. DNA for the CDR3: TGCAGCGTCCAAGAATCTTCGTTTGCCTACAATGAGCAGTTCTTC.

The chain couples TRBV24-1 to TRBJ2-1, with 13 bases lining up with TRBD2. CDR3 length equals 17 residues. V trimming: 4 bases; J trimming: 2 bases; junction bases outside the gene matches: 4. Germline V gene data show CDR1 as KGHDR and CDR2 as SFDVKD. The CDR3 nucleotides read TGTGCCACCAGTGACGCAGGGACTAGCGGGACCTACAATGAGCAGTTCTTC. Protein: CATSDAGTSGTYNEQFF.

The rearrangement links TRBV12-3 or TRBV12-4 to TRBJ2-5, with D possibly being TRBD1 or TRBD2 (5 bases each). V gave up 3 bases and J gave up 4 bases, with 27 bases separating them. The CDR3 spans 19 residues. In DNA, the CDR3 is TGTGCCAGCAGTTTTGGGCCCCTAGGGACGCTCGTGAATCGAGAGACCCAGTACTTC. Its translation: CASSFGPLGTLVNRETQYF.

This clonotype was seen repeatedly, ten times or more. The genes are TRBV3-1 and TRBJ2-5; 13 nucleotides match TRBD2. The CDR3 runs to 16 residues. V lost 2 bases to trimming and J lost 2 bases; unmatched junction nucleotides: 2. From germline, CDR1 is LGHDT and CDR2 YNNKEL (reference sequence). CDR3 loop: CASSQRTSGRQETQYF. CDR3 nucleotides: TGTGCCAGCAGCCAAAGGACTAGCGGGAGACAAGAGACCCAGTACTTC.

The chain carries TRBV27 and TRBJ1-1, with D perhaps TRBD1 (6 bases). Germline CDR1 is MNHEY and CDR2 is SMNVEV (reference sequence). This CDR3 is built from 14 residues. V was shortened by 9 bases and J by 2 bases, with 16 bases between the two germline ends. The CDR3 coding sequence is TGTGCCAGTATCTCCAGGGGAATCAACACTGAAGCTTTCTTT. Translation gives CASISRGINTEAFF.

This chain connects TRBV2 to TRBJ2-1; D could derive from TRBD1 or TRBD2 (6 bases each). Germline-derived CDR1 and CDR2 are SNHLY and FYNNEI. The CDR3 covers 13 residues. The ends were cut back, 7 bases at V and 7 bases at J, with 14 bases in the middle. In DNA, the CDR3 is TGTGCCAGCAATATACTAGGGGGGAATGAGCAGTTCTTC. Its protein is CASNILGGNEQFF.

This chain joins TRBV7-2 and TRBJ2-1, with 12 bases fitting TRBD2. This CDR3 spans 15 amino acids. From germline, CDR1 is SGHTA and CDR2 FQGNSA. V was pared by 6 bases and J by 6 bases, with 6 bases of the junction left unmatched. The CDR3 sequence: CASRWTSGNSNEQFF. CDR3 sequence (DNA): TGTGCCAGCAGGTGGACTAGCGGGAACTCCAATGAGCAGTTCTTC.

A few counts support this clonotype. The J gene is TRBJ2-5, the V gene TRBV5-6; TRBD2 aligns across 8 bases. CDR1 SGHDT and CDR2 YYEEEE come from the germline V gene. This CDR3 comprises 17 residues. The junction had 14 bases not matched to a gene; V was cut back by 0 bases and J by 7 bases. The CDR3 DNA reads TGTGCCAGCAGCTTGGCCATCCTAGCGGGCAATCAGGGGACCCAGTACTTC. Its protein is CASSLAILAGNQGTQYF.

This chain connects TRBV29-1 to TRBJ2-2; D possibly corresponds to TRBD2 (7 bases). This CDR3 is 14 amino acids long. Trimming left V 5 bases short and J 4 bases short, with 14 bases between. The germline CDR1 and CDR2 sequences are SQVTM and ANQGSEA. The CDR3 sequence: CSVRGEGRTGELFF. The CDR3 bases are TGCAGCGTTAGGGGGGAGGGACGCACCGGGGAGCTGTTTTTT.

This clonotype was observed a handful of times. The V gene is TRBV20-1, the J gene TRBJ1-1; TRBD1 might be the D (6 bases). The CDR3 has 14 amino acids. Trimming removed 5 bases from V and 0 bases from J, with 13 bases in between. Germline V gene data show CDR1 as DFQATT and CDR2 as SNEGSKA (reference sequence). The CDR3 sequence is CSARRQVLNTEAFF. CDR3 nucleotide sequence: TGCAGTGCTCGCCGACAGGTTTTGAACACTGAAGCTTTCTTT.

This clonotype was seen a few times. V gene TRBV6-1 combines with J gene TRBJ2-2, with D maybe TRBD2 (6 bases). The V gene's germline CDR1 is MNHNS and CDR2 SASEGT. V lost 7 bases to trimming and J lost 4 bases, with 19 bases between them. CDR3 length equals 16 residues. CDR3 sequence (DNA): TGTGCCAGCACCCAGGGAGGACTTGTGAGCACCGGGGAGCTGTTTTTT. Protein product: CASTQGGLVSTGELFF.

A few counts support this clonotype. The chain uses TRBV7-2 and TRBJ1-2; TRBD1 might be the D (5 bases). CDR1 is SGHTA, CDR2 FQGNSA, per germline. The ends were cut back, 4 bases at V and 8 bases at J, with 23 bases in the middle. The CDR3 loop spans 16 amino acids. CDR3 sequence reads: CASSSPTQTVQGGYTF. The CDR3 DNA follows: TGTGCCAGCAGCTCACCGACCCAGACGGTCCAGGGAGGCTACACCTTC.

In DNA, the CDR3 is TGCGCCAGCAGCGCGGACAGGGGGCCCAATGAGCAGTTCTTC. It specifies CASSADRGPNEQFF. The chain joins TRBV5-1 to TRBJ2-1; 11 bases match TRBD1. Germline V CDR1 and CDR2: SGHRS, YFSETQ. The CDR3 loop spans 14 amino acids. J lost 6 bases, V lost 4 bases, and 3 bases had no gene match.

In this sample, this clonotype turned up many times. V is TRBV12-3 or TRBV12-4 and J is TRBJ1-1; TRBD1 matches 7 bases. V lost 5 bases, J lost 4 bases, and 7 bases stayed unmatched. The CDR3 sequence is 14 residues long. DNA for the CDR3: TGTGCCAGCAGTCTACAGGGGAGCGGCACTGAAGCTTTCTTT. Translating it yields CASSLQGSGTEAFF.

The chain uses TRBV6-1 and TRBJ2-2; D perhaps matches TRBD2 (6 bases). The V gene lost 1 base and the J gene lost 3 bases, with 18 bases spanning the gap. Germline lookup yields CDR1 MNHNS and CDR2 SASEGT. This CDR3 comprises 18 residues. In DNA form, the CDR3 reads TGTGCCAGCAGTGAAGTATCCGGGACTCTTGTAGACACCGGGGAGCTGTTTTTT. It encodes CASSEVSGTLVDTGELFF.

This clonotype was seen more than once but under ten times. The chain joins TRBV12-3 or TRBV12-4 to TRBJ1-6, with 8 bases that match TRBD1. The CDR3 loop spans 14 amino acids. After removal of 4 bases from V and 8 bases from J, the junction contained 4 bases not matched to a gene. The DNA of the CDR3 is TGTGCCAGCAGTTCGGACAGGGTCTATTCACCCCTCCACTTT. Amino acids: CASSSDRVYSPLHF.